This T cell receptor (beta chain) is drawn from a study of chemoradiotherapy in HPV16-positive cancers. Findings of the study overall: In HPV16-positive patients, HPV-responsive T-cell expansion tracked better recurrence-free survival.

This CDR3 contains 15 residues. CDR1 and CDR2 from the germline V gene are SGHDT and YYEEEE. After removal of 5 bases from V and 5 bases from J, the junction contained 10 bases not matched to a gene. Measured with immunoSEQ multiplex PCR; TCRdb has only the in-frame clones, and not every one. The table records thousands of clones, 65% to 90% of them present only once. Repeated repertoire sampling spanned the course of chemoradiotherapy. This clone has more than one count but fewer than ten. Its antigen remains unidentified. Material: tumor tissue, obtained from a patient who underwent chemoradiotherapy. The chain has TRBV5-6 and TRBJ2-7; 10 bases map to TRBD2. The TCR was taken from a human donor with HPV-associated anogenital cancer. CDR3: CASRLAGEVDDEQYF. The DNA for the CDR3 is TGTGCCAGCAGGCTAGCGGGGGAGGTCGACGACGAGCAGTACTTC.